The clone carrying this T cell receptor beta chain was found once. The data were obtained in a study of blood T cell repertoires in COVID-19. Looking at the study overall: Acute-phase and convalescent COVID-19 samples originated in the United States, Italy and Spain. Sample material is recorded as cDNA or gDNA derived from T cells, B-cell-depleted T cells, or PBMCs.

Original analysis: The assay estimated nucleated cells by amplifying reference gene primers. The table came from immunoSEQ multiplex PCR; TCRdb's copy has only in-frame clones and leaves some out. Clone size and the V and J calls come from that table; the DNA yielded D and trimming. The top ten clones hold about 5.1% of a sample with approximately 70,000 clones, about nine tenths of them seen once. Germline loops: CDR1 MNHEY, CDR2 SVGAGI. The CDR3 consists of 14 residues. The V end was cut by 7 bases, the J end by 2 bases, with 11 bases between. Sequenced: peripheral blood. The TCR sequence derives from a woman aged 18-35 years with acute or convalescent COVID-19. This chain uses TRBV6-5 with TRBJ1-4; D may be TRBD1 (5 bases). The CDR3 coding sequence is TGTGCCAGCAACAATAGACAGACTAATGAAAAACTGTTTTTT. Amino acid sequence: CASNNRQTNEKLFF.